Each of the 16 T cell receptor beta chains below was sequenced from the same sample in a study of shared clonotypes between healthy human individuals. Only in-frame clones appear in the TCRdb table, and some are missing; sequencing was by immunoSEQ multiplex PCR. Of fewer than 850,000 clones in the sample, 96% are singletons; the top ten hold under 0.3%. It was CD45RO-negative cells, positively selected for CCR7, that made up naive CD8 cells, with terminally differentiated effector memory CD45RA+ cells excluded. Sequencing was done on a sample of naive CD8+ T cells sorted from blood. These receptors came from a man aged 30 to 45 in good health.

This chain links TRBV7-3 with TRBJ2-2; unclear D gene. Per germline, CDR1 SGHTA and CDR2 FQGTGA. The CDR3 consists of 11 residues. The germline V and J ends were trimmed by 6 bases and 3 bases, with 2 bases remaining between them. The CDR3 loop reads CASSDTGELFF. The CDR3 region has the DNA TGTGCCAGCAGTGACACCGGGGAGCTGTTTTTT.

This chain joins TRBV20-1 and TRBJ2-5, with D unresolved. The CDR3 spans 11 residues. The V gene lost 3 bases and the J gene lost 5 bases, with 7 bases spanning the gap. Germline CDR1 is DFQATT and CDR2 is SNEGSKA (reference sequence). Here the CDR3 reads CSASPGETQYF. CDR3 nucleotides: TGCAGTGCTAGTCCCGGTGAGACCCAGTACTTC.

The V and J genes are TRBV7-9 and TRBJ2-1; D unresolved. V gave up 8 bases and J gave up 10 bases, with 12 bases separating them. This CDR3 is built from 11 residues. Germline CDR1 and CDR2: SEHNR and FQNEAQ (reference sequence). Here the CDR3 reads CASGGLEEQFF. The CDR3 DNA sequence: TGTGCCAGCGGTGGGTTAGAGGAGCAGTTCTTC.

The chain uses TRBV5-5 and TRBJ1-2; the D gene is possibly TRBD1 (6 bases). The germline V gene encodes CDR1 SGHKS and CDR2 YYEKEE (reference sequence). The ends were cut back, 4 bases at V and 5 bases at J, with 15 bases in the middle. CDR3 length equals 14 residues. The CDR3 bases are TGTGCCAGCAGCGCGACACAGGGTTGGTATGGCTACACCTTC. This gives the protein CASSATQGWYGYTF.

Regarding this clone: Sequence at one end of the junction differs from germline and may be a read error. This chain uses TRBV7-7 with TRBJ2-7; D is perhaps TRBD2 (5 bases). Germline V gene lookup returns CDR1 SSHAT and CDR2 FNYEAQ (reference sequence). The CDR3 is made up of 13 amino acids. This chain's CDR3 is CASSLSVGDEQYF. The CDR3 nucleotides are TGTGCTAGCAGCTTATCGGTGGGAGACGAGCAGTACTTC.

The genes are TRBV10-3 and TRBJ2-2; TRBD2 matches 13 bases. There are 20 residues in the CDR3. V gave up 3 bases and J gave up 2 bases; unmatched junction bases: 12. Looked up from germline, CDR1 is ENHRY and CDR2 is SYGVKD. This CDR3 reads CAISDPTGTSGILNTGELFF. The CDR3 bases are TGTGCCATCAGTGACCCTACCGGGACTAGCGGGATACTAAACACCGGGGAGCTGTTTTTT.

The V and J genes are TRBV2 and TRBJ1-5; D is perhaps TRBD1 (5 bases). Looked up from germline, CDR1 is SNHLY and CDR2 is FYNNEI. The CDR3 is made up of 16 amino acids. V gave up 2 bases and J gave up 5 bases, with 16 bases separating them. The CDR3 nucleotides read TGTGCCAGCAGTGAAATGTTTGGGGCCGTTGATCAGCCCCAGCATTTT. It encodes CASSEMFGAVDQPQHF.

The chain uses TRBV11-2 and TRBJ2-7; the D gene is possibly TRBD2 (5 bases). This CDR3 comprises 13 residues. Germline V CDR1 and CDR2: SGHAT, FQNNGV. Trimming stripped 5 bases from V and 5 bases from J, with 13 bases between. The DNA for the CDR3 is TGTGCCAGCAGCCGTCCATACGGGGACGAGCAGTACTTC. It is translated as CASSRPYGDEQYF.

The chain recombines TRBV14 with TRBJ2-6; 8 bases agree with TRBD1. The CDR3 consists of 15 residues. Germline V gene sequence: CDR1 SGHDN, CDR2 FVKESK. Unmatched junction bases numbered 3, after V lost 6 bases and J lost 2 bases. DNA of the CDR3: TGTGCCAGCAGGCCGGGACAGGCTGGGGCCAACGTCCTGACTTTC. Its protein is CASRPGQAGANVLTF.

The chain employs TRBV13 and TRBJ2-3, with 12 bases identical to TRBD2. Germline CDR1 and CDR2: PRHDT and FYEKMQ (reference sequence). This CDR3 has 17 amino acids. The J segment lost 2 bases and the V segment lost 5 bases, leaving 8 bases of the junction unmatched. The CDR3 sequence is CASSRLAGDTTTDTQYF. The CDR3 region has the DNA TGTGCCAGCAGCCGACTAGCGGGAGACACGACCACAGATACGCAGTATTTT.

This chain uses TRBV29-1 with TRBJ1-1, with a weak D call TRBD1 (5 bases). Trimming pared 6 bases from V and 0 bases from J, leaving 17 bases between. Germline V gene sequence: CDR1 SQVTM, CDR2 ANQGSEA. This CDR3 has 15 amino acids. CDR3 coding DNA: TGCAGCGTCGTCGTAGGACCAGGGATGAACACTGAAGCTTTCTTT. It yields the protein CSVVVGPGMNTEAFF.

The J gene is TRBJ2-7, the V gene TRBV10-3, with D perhaps matching TRBD1 (6 bases). This CDR3 has 15 amino acids. In germline, CDR1 is ENHRY, CDR2 SYGVKD. V was trimmed by 2 bases and J by 2 bases, leaving 13 bases between them. The CDR3 reads CAISETPQGAYEQYF. The CDR3 bases are TGTGCCATCAGTGAGACGCCACAGGGAGCCTACGAGCAGTACTTC.

Turning to this clone: Other DNA sequences from this sample encode an identical CDR3 as well. The V call is TRBV9, the J call TRBJ2-7; no clear D. V lost 0 bases, J lost 5 bases, and 6 bases lay in between. The CDR3 sequence is 12 residues long. The germline gives CDR1 SGDLS, CDR2 YYNGEE. The CDR3 DNA is TGTGCCAGCAGCGTAGATGGAGACGAGCAGTACTTC. It codes for CASSVDGDEQYF.

With regard to this clone: In the same sample, other DNA sequences code for this CDR3. This chain connects TRBV9 to TRBJ2-1, with D perhaps TRBD2 (6 bases). There are 10 residues in the CDR3. Trimming took 7 bases from V and 10 from J, leaving 9 bases between them. Germline loops: CDR1 SGDLS, CDR2 YYNGEE. The CDR3 loop reads CASGGREQFF. The CDR3 coding sequence is TGTGCCAGCGGAGGGAGAGAGCAGTTCTTC.

The chain recombines TRBV13 with TRBJ2-5; 10 nucleotides match TRBD1. Trimming took 5 bases from V and 6 from J; bases not matched to a gene: 6. The CDR3 is made up of 14 amino acids. Looked up from germline, CDR1 is PRHDT and CDR2 is FYEKMQ (reference sequence). The CDR3 sequence: CASSEGQGHKTQYF. CDR3 bases: TGTGCCAGCAGCGAGGGACAGGGGCACAAGACCCAGTACTTC. The variable domain in full, completed from reference TRBV13 and TRBJ2-5, reads AAGVIQSPRHLIKEKRETATLKCYPIPRHDTVYWYQQGPGQDPQFLISFYEKMQSDKGSIPDRFSAQQFSDYHSELNMSSLELGDSALYFCASSEGQGHKTQYFGPGTRLLVL.

The gene calls are TRBV19 and TRBJ2-2; D may be TRBD1 (6 bases). The CDR3 extends over 16 amino acids. V lost 3 bases to trimming and J lost 6 bases, with 17 bases between them. The germline V gene encodes CDR1 LNHDA and CDR2 SQIVND (reference sequence). CDR3 nucleotide sequence: TGTGCCAGTAGTATGCCCTTGGGGCAGGGGCCCGGGGAGCTGTTTTTT. It codes for CASSMPLGQGPGELFF. Full variable domain (rest looked up from reference TRBV19 and TRBJ2-2): DGGITQSPKYLFRKEGQNVTLSCEQNLNHDAMYWYRQDPGQGLRLIYYSQIVNDFQKGDIAEGYSVSREKKESFPLTVTSAQKNPTAFYLCASSMPLGQGPGELFFGEGSRLTVL.